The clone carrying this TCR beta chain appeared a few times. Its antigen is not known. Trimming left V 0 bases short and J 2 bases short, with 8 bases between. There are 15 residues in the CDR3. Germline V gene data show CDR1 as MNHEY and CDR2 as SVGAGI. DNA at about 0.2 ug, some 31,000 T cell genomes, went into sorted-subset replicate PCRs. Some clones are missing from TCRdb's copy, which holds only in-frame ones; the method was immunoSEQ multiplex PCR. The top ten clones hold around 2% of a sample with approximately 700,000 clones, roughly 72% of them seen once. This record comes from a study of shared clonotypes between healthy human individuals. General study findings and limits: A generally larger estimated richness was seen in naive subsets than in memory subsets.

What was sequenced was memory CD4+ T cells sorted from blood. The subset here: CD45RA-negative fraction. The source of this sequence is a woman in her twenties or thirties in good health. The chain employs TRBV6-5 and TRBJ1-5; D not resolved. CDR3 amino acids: CASSYSASGNQPQHF. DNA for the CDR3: TGTGCCAGCAGTTACTCAGCCAGTGGCAATCAGCCCCAGCATTTT.